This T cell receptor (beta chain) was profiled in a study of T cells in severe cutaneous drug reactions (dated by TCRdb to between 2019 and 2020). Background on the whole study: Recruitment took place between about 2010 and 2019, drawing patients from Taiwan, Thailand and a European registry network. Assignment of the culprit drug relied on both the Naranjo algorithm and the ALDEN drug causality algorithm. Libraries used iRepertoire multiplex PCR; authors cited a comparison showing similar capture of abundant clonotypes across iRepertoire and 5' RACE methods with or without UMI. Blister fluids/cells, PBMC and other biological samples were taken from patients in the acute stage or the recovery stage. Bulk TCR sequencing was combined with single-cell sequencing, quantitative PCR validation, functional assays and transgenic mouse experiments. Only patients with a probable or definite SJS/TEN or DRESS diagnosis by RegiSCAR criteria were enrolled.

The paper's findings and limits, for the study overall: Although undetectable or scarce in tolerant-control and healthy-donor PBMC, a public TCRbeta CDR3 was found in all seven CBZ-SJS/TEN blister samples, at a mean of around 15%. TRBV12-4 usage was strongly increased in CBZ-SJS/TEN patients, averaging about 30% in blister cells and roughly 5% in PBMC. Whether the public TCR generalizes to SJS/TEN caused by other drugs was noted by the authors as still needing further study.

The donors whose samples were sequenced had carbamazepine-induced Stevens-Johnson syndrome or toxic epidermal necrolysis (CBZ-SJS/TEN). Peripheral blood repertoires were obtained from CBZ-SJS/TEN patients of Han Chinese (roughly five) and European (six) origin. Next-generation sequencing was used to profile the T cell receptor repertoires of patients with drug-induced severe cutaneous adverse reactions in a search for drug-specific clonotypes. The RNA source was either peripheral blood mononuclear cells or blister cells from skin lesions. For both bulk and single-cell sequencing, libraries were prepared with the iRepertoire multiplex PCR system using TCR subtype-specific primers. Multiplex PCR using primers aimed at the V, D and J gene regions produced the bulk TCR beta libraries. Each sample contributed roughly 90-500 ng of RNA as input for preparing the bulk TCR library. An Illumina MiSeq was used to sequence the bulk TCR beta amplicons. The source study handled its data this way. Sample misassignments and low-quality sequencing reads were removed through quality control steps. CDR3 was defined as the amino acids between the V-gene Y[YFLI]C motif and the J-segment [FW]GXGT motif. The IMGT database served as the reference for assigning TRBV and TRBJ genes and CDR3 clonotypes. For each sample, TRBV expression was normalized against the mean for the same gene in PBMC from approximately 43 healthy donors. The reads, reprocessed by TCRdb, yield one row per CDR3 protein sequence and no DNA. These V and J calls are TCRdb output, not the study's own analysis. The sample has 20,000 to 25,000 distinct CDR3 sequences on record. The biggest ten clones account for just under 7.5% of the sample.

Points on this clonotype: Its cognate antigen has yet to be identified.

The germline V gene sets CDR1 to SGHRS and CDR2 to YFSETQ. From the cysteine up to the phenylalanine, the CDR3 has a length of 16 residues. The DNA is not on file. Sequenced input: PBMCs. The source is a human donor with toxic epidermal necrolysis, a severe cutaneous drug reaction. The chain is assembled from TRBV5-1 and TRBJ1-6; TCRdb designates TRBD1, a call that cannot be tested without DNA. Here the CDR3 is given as CASSGTGTGVDSPLHF.